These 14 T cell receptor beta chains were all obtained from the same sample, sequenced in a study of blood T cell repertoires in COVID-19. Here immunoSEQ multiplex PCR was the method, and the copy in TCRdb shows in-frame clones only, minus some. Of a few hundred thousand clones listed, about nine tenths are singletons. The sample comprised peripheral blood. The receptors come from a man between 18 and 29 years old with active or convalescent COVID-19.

The CDR3 coding sequence is TGCGCCAGCAGCTGGTCGGGGGGCACTAATGAAAAACTGTTTTTT. As protein: CASSWSGGTNEKLFF. The chain employs TRBV5-1 and TRBJ1-4, with D possibly matching TRBD1 (6 bases). The length of the CDR3 is 15 residues. Germline V CDR1 and CDR2: SGHRS, YFSETQ. Trimming left V 3 bases short and J 2 bases short, with 11 bases between.

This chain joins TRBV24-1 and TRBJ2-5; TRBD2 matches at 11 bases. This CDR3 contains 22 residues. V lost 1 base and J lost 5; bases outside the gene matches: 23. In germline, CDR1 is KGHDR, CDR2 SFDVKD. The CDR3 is CATSDLQGAPDSGRGVQETQYF. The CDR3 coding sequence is TGTGCCACCAGTGATTTACAGGGTGCCCCGGATAGCGGGAGGGGAGTTCAGGAGACCCAGTACTTC.

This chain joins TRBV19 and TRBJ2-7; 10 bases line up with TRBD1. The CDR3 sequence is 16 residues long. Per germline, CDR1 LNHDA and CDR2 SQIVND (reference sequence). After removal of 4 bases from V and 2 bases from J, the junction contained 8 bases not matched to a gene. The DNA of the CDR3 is TGTGCCAGTAGTAGGCGGGACAGGGGCTCAGCCTACGAGCAGTACTTC. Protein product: CASSRRDRGSAYEQYF.

CDR3 nucleotide sequence: TGTGCCAGCTCACACGGACAGGGGGCAAATGGAAACACCATATATTTT. Its translation: CASSHGQGANGNTIYF. The V call is TRBV18, the J call TRBJ1-3; 11 bases map to TRBD1. Germline values: CDR1 KGHSH, CDR2 LQKENI. This CDR3 has 16 amino acids. The V segment lost 4 bases and the J segment 3 bases; nucleotides outside the gene matches: 5.

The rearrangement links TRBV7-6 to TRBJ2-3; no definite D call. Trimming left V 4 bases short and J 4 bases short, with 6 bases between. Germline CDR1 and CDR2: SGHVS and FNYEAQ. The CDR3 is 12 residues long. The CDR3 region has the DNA TGTGCCAGCAGCTCAGGCTCAGATACGCAGTATTTT. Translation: CASSSGSDTQYF.

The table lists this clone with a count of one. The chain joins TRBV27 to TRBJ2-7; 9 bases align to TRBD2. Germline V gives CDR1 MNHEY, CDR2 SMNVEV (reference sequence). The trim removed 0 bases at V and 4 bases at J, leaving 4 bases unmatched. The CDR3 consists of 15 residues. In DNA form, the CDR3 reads TGTGCCAGCAGTTTATCGCTAGCGGGATTATACGAGCAGTACTTC. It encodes CASSLSLAGLYEQYF.

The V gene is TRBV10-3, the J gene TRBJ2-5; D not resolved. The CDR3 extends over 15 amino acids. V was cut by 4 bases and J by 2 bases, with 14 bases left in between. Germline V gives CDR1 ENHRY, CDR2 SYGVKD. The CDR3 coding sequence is TGTGCCATCAGTGCCCTCAACCCCGGTCAAGAGACCCAGTACTTC. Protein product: CAISALNPGQETQYF.

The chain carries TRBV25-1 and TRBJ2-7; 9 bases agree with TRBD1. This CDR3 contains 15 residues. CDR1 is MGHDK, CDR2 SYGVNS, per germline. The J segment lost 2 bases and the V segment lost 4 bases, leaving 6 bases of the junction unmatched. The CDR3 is CASSVTGGSTYEQYF. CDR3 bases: TGTGCCAGCAGTGTAACAGGGGGCTCGACCTACGAGCAGTACTTC.

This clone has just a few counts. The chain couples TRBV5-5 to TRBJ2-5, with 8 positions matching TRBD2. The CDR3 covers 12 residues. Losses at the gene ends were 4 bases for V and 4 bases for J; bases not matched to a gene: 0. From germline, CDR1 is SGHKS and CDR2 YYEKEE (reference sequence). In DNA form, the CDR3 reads TGTGCCAGCAGCCGGGGGGGAGAGACCCAGTACTTC. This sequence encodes CASSRGGETQYF.

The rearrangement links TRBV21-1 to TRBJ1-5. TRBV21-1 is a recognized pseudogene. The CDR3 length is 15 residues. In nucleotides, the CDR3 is TGTGCCAGCAGCAAAGGCGGTGCCTCCAATCAGCCCCAGCATTTT. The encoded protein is CASSKGGASNQPQHF.

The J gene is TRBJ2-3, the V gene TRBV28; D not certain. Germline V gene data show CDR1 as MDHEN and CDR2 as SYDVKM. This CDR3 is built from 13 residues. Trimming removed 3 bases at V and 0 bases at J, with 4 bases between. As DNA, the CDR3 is TGTGCCAGCAGTTTTTATAGCACAGATACGCAGTATTTT. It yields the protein CASSFYSTDTQYF.

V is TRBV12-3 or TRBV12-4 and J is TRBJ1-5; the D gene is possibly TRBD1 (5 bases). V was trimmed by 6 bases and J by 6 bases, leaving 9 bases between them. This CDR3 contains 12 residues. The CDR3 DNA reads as TGTGCCAGCAGGGGGGGGTTTCAGCCCCAGCATTTT. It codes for CASRGGFQPQHF.

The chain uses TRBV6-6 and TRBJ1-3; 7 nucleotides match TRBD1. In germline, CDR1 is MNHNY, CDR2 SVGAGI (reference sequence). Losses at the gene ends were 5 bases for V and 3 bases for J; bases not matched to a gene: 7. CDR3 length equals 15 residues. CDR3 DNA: TGTGCCAGCAGTGTAAAGGGGGCTTTTGGAAACACCATATATTTT. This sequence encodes CASSVKGAFGNTIYF.

The CDR3 region is CATSRDKNSETQYF. For the CDR3, the DNA is TGTGCCACCAGCAGAGATAAAAACAGTGAGACCCAGTACTTC. The gene calls are TRBV15 and TRBJ2-5; D uncertain. Trimming took 0 bases from V and 5 from J, leaving 10 bases between them. CDR1 is LNHNV, CDR2 YYDKDF, per germline (reference sequence). The CDR3 loop spans 14 amino acids.